This paragraph reports one TCR beta chain. Its cognate antigen is unknown. This CDR3 contains 15 residues. V shed 0 bases and J 4 bases; nucleotides not matched to a gene: 3. CDR1 MNHNY and CDR2 SVGAGI come from the germline V gene (reference sequence). The sample belongs to a study of OX40 agonist ivuxolimab in advanced cancers. Study as a whole: Enrolled patients in dose escalation had cancers that were hepatocellular carcinoma, melanoma, renal cell or head and neck cancer.

Here immunoSEQ multiplex PCR was the method, and the copy in TCRdb shows in-frame clones only, minus some. The table includes 70,000 to 80,000 clones, roughly 85% detected once. Whole-study results and caveats: Clonal expansion was seen in CD4+ and CD8+ blood T cells by week 6 at 0.1 to 3.0 mg/kg. Among the lowest levels of clonal expansion were found in partial responders at 0.1-3.0 mg/kg. Researchers did not establish what antigens the expanded peripheral T cells target.

Sequenced material: CD4+ or CD8+ T cells sorted from blood, taken in a trial of the OX40 agonist ivuxolimab. V and J are TRBV6-6 and TRBJ2-7; 10 nucleotides line up with TRBD1. The TCR originated in an adult with an advanced solid tumor such as melanoma, head and neck, liver or kidney cancer. The CDR3 sequence is CASSYSVGQGYEQYF. As DNA, the CDR3 is TGTGCCAGCAGTTACTCGGTGGGACAGGGGTACGAGCAGTACTTC.